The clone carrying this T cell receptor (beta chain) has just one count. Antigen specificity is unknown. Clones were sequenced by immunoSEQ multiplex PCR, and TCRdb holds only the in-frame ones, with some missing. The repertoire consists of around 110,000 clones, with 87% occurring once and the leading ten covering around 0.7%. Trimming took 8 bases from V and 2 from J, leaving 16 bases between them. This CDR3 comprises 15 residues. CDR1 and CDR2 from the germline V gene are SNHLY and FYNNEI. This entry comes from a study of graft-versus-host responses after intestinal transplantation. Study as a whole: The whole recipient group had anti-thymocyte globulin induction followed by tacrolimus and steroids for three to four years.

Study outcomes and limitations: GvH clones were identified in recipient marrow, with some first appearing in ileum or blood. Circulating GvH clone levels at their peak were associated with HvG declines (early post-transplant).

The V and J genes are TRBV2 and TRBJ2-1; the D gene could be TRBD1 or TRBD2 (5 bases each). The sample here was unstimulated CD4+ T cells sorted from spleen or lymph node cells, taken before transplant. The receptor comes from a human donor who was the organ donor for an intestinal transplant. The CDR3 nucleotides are TGTGCCAGCCGTTATTTTGGGGACCCCTACAATGAGCAGTTCTTC. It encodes CASRYFGDPYNEQFF.